These 2 T cell receptor beta chains were sequenced from one sample in a study of cytomegalovirus exposure and HLA in healthy donors. PCR employed 60 Vbeta and 13 Jbeta primers. The data were produced by immunoSEQ multiplex PCR, yet TCRdb's version contains in-frame clones alone and is incomplete. The table shows tens of thousands of clones, with about four fifths occurring only once. Sequencing used PBMCs. The receptors stem from a woman aged 40 to 50 in good health and CMV-seronegative.

V is TRBV30 and J is TRBJ1-2; D may be TRBD1 (5 bases). The germline gives CDR1 GTSNPN, CDR2 SVGIG (reference sequence). V lost 2 bases, J lost 1 base, and 17 bases lay in between. This CDR3 has 16 residues. CDR3 DNA: TGTGCCTGGAGTCCACGGGGGATCGCCCTTAACTATGGCTACACCTTC. It encodes CAWSPRGIALNYGYTF.

The gene calls are TRBV6-1 and TRBJ1-5; 10 nucleotides agree with TRBD1. The CDR3 loop spans 16 amino acids. Unmatched junction bases numbered 5, after V lost 4 bases and J lost 2 bases. The germline gives CDR1 MNHNS, CDR2 SASEGT. Here the CDR3 reads CASSAWDRGRNQPQHF. DNA for the CDR3: TGTGCCAGCAGTGCCTGGGACAGGGGACGCAATCAGCCCCAGCATTTT.